The sequence of this TCR beta chain was determined in a study of blood T cell repertoires in COVID-19. The overall study: Sample material is recorded as cDNA or gDNA derived from T cells, B-cell-depleted T cells, or PBMCs.

Profiled with immunoSEQ multiplex PCR; TCRdb holds only in-frame clones, not every one. The sample shows some 48,000 clones, 80% to 85% of them seen only once. The sequenced material came from peripheral blood. The source of this sequence is a human donor with acute or convalescent COVID-19. The donor label of this sample is uncertain.

The CDR3 is CASSKDGGSGSPLHF. The CDR3 nucleotides are TGTGCCAGCAGCAAAGACGGGGGGAGCGGTTCACCCCTCCACTTT. The chain has TRBV7-9 and TRBJ1-6; D perhaps matches TRBD1 (5 bases). The CDR3 spans 15 residues. V was pared by 5 bases and J by 9 bases, with 17 bases between. CDR1 and CDR2 from the germline V gene are SEHNR and FQNEAQ (reference sequence). Combining the CDR3 with reference TRBV7-9 and TRBJ1-6 gives the whole variable domain DTGVSQNPRHKITKRGQNVTFRCDPISEHNRLYWYRQTLGQGPEFLTYFQNEAQLEKSRLLSDRFSAERPKGSFSTLEIQRTEQGDSAMYLCASSKDGGSGSPLHFGNGTRLTVT.